The clone carrying this T cell receptor beta chain was counted between two and nine times. Its antigen is unknown. The data originate from a study of early T cells in non-severe SARS-CoV-2 infection. TCRdb re-called the 5' RACE reads with MiXCR, one entry per CDR3 protein. The sample yields 80,000 to 95,000 distinct CDR3 sequences, about 15% seen once. Study results and limitations: Lookups in VDJdb leaned toward anti-spike CD8 responses and missed private and CD4 specificities.

The junction had 7 bases not matched to a gene; V was cut back by 5 bases and J by 3 bases. CDR3 size: 14 residues. Germline CDR1 is DFQATT and CDR2 is SNEGSKA (reference sequence). Sequencing was performed on whole blood. This TCR was sampled from an adult who was a healthcare worker with PCR-confirmed SARS-CoV-2 infection or an uninfected control (not recorded which). The chain is built from TRBV20-1 and TRBJ1-5, with 7 bases that match TRBD1. The CDR3 loop is CSASPGTDNQPQHF. Here the CDR3 DNA reads TGCAGTGCTTCCCCCGGGACAGACAATCAGCCCCAGCATTTT.